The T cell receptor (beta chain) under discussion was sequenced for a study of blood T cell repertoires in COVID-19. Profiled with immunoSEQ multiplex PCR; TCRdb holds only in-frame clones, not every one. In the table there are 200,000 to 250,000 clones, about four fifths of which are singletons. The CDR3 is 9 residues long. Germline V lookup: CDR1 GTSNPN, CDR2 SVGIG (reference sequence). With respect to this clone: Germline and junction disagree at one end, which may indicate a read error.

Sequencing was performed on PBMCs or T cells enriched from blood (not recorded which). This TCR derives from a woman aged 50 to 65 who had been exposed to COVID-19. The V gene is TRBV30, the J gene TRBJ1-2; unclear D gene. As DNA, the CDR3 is TGTGCCTCCCACAATCCCCCCCACTTC. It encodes CASHNPPHF.